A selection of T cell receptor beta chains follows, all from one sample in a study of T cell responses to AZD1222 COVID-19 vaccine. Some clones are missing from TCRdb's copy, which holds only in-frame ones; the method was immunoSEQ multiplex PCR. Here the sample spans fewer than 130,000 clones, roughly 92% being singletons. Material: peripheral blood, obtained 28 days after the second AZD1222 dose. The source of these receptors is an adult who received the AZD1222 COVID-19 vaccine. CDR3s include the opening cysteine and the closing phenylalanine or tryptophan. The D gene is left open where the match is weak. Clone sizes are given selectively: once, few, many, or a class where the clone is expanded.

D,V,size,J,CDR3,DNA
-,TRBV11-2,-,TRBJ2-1,CASSGSRASFYNEQFF,TGTGCCAGCAGCGGGAGTAGGGCTAGCTTCTACAATGAGCAGTTCTTC
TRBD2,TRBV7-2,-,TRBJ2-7,CADAAGGSYEQYF,TGTGCTGATGCCGCGGGGGGCTCCTACGAGCAGTACTTC
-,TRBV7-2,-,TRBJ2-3,CASSLVGTSTDTQYF,TGTGCCAGCAGCTTAGTAGGGACTAGCACAGATACGCAGTATTTT
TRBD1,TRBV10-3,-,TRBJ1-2,CATQGQSYGYTF,TGTGCCACACAGGGACAGAGCTATGGCTACACCTTC
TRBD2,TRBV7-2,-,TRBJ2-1,CASRLGLAGVGEQFF,TGTGCCAGCAGATTGGGACTAGCGGGGGTTGGGGAGCAGTTCTTC
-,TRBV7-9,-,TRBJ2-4,CASSLNRSKNIQYF,TGTGCCAGCAGCCTAAACAGGAGCAAAAACATTCAGTACTTC
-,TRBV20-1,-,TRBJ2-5,CSAPKETQYF,TGCAGTGCACCAAAAGAGACCCAGTACTTC
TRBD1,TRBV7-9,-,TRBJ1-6,CASSWGGQGNSPLHF,TGTGCCAGCAGCTGGGGGGGACAGGGGAATTCACCCCTCCACTTT
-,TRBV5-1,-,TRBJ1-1,CASSFGGSGVAFF,TGCGCCAGCAGCTTTGGAGGGTCTGGAGTAGCTTTCTTT
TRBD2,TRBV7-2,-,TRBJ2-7,CASSLARVAGDLTYEQYF,TGTGCCAGCAGCTTAGCGAGGGTAGCGGGGGACTTAACCTACGAGCAGTACTTC
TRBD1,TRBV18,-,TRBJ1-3,CASSPRTGGSGNTIYF,TGTGCCAGCTCACCACGGACAGGGGGCTCTGGAAACACCATATATTTT
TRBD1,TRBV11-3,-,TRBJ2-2,CASSSTGGGRASTGELFF,TGTGCCAGCAGCTCGACAGGGGGGGGGCGGGCGAGCACCGGGGAGCTGTTTTTT
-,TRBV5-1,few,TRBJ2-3,CASSLVVTLLRDTQYF,TGCGCCAGCAGCTTGGTTGTGACCCTCCTCCGCGATACGCAGTATTTT
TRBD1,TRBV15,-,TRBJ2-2,CATSSAGTGYTGELFF,TGTGCCACCAGCAGTGCCGGGACAGGGTACACCGGGGAGCTGTTTTTT
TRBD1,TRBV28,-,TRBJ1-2,CASYSGTGGLNTF,TGTGCCAGCTACTCCGGGACAGGGGGGTTGAACACCTTC
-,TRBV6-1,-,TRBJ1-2,CASSEAADPSFLRGGYTF,TGTGCCAGCAGTGAAGCGGCTGACCCCAGCTTCCTCAGGGGCGGCTACACCTTC
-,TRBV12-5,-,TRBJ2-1,CASGLVLGGARYNEQFF,TGTGCTAGTGGTTTGGTACTGGGGGGGGCTCGGTACAATGAGCAGTTCTTC
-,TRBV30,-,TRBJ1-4,CAWTPVGSWEEKLFF,TGTGCCTGGACCCCTGTGGGCTCTTGGGAAGAAAAACTGTTTTTT
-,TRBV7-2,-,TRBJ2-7,CASSLGISYEQYF,TGTGCCAGCAGCTTAGGGATTTCCTACGAGCAGTACTTC
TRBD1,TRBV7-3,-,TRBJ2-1,CASSLQGDGEQFF,TGTGCCAGCAGCTTACAGGGGGATGGTGAGCAGTTCTTC
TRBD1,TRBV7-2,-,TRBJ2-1,CASSLDRGAHNEQFF,TGTGCCAGCAGCTTAGACAGGGGGGCCCACAATGAGCAGTTCTTC
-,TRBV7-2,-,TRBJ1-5,CASSLVGNQPQHF,TGTGCCAGCAGCTTAGTGGGGAATCAGCCCCAGCATTTT
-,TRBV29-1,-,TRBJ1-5,CSVEVGFGQPQHF,TGCAGCGTTGAAGTAGGGTTCGGTCAGCCCCAGCATTTT
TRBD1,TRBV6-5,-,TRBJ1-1,CASSRTGGRVTEAFF,TGTGCCAGCAGCCGGACAGGGGGCAGGGTCACTGAAGCTTTCTTT
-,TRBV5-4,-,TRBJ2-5,CASSWDSTQETQYF,TGTGCCAGCAGTTGGGACTCTACCCAAGAGACCCAGTACTTC